This T cell receptor beta chain came from a study of T cell repertoires in cytomegalovirus infection (dated by TCRdb to about 2019). About the study as a whole: The peptide stimulations were aimed at well-studied HLA-B-restricted epitopes as well as recently identified HLA-C-restricted CMV epitopes, whose presentation resists viral immunomodulation. Donor HLA type was relevant to the analysis, because carriage of CMV infection together with the matching HLA type was indicated by public TCR beta signatures.

CDR1 and CDR2, looked up from the germline V gene, are MNHEY and SVGEGT. CDR3 length: 13 amino acids, cysteine to phenylalanine. Only the CDR3 DNA stays, 39 bases, in frame from base 1. V lost 4 bases and J lost 5 bases; the stretch between them is 11 bases long. Results and caveats for the whole study, not just this receptor: In both this cohort and an independent cohort of some 350 donors, the cumulative frequency of public TCR beta family members distinguished carriers of CMV infection plus the relevant HLA type. The ex vivo response was dominated by HLA-C-restricted CMV-specific TCR beta clonotypes, and the single most frequent clonotype in two of eight donors was supplied by these HLA-C-restricted clonotypes.

What the treatment or condition label conveys for this sample: in vitro stimulation with specific CMV peptide epitopes to enrich CMV-specific T cells. The instrument was an Illumina HiSeq 1500. In TCRdb, the public reads were trimmed at Q25 with fastp and aligned with MiXCR, with productive beta chains retained. Each entry is one CDR3 protein sequence, shown with its most common DNA and genes. The sample data list roughly 350,000 distinct CDR3 sequences, and roughly a third of these were observed just once. The top ten clonotypes cover approximately 13% of the sample. A note on this clonotype: Its antigen remains undetermined. One base away there is no much larger clone; base qualities are not given.

Recombination joined TRBV6-2 or TRBV6-3 with TRBJ1-2, with TRBD1 tentatively as D gene (6 bases match). Source: cultured PBMCs, taken from culture after CMV antigen stimulation. This TCR came from a human donor in good health (CMV status not recorded). Some clones in this sample may be carry-over from other donors' samples. The nucleotide sequence reads as follows: TGTGCCAGCAGTTCGTACAGGGAATATGGCTACACCTTC. Translated, this gives CASSSYREYGYTF.